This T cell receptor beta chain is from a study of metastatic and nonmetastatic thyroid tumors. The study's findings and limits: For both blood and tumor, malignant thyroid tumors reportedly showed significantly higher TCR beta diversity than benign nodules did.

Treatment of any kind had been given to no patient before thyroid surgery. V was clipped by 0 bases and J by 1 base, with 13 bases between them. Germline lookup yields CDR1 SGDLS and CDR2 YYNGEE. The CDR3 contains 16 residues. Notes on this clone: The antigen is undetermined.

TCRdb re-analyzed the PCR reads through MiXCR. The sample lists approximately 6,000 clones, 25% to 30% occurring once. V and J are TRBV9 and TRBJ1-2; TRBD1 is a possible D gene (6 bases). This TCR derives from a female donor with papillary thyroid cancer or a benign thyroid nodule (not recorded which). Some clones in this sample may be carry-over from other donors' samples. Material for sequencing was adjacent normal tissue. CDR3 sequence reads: CASSVGGGGDNYGYTF. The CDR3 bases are TGTGCCAGCAGCGTAGGAGGAGGGGGTGATAACTATGGCTACACCTTC.